This TCR beta chain was obtained from a study of T cells in Graves' hyperthyroidism and ophthalmopathy. Findings and limits, study-wide: Also found in blood were most expanded thyroid clonotypes above 0.001.

In germline, CDR1 is SGHRS, CDR2 YFSETQ. The CDR3 contains 16 residues. V lost 7 bases and J 0 bases, leaving 18 bases between the germline ends. Comments on this clonotype: Its antigen is still unknown.

The CDR3 regions of TCR beta were amplified from RNA transcripts. A set of HTBI primers served as the primers for a first-round RT-PCR of the TCR CDR3. TCRdb independently ran MiXCR on the multiplex PCR reads; one entry per CDR3 protein. Among nearly 750,000 distinct CDR3 sequences listed, approximately 40% were seen once. The V gene is TRBV5-1, the J gene TRBJ2-3; maybe TRBD1 (6 bases). The sequence came from a woman in her thirties or forties with Graves' hyperthyroidism. The sample taken for sequencing was blood. The CDR3 DNA reads as TGCGCCAGCGGCCCCGGGACAACAACTAGCACAGATACGCAGTATTTT. It codes for CASGPGTTTSTDTQYF.